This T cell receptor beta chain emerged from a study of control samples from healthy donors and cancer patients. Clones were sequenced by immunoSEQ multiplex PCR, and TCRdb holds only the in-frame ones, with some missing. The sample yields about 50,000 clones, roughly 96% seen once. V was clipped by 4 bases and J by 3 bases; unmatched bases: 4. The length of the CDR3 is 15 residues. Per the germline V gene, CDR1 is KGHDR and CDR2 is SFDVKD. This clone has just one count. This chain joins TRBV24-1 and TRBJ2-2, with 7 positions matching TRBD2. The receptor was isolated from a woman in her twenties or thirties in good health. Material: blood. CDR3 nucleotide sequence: TGTGCCACCAGTGACTTAACTAGCGACACCGGGGAGCTGTTTTTT. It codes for CATSDLTSDTGELFF.